Listed here is a single T cell receptor beta chain. This sample was taken from a study of blood T cell repertoires in COVID-19. Study in general: Samples came from the United States, Italy and Spain, spanning acute and convalescent COVID-19. The analysed material was cDNA or gDNA that came from T cells, B-cell-depleted T cells, or PBMCs.

From germline, CDR1 is LNHDA and CDR2 SQIVND (reference sequence). This CDR3 comprises 17 residues. V lost 3 bases, J lost 0 bases, and 7 bases stayed unmatched. Here immunoSEQ multiplex PCR was the method, and the copy in TCRdb shows in-frame clones only, minus some. The table includes some 190,000 clones, 82% detected once. Sequencing was done on a sample of peripheral blood. The source is a woman aged 55-69 years with COVID-19, enrolled during active disease. The gene calls are TRBV19 and TRBJ1-5; 8 nucleotides align to TRBD1. In DNA form, the CDR3 reads TGTGCCAGTAGTATGCGGCAGGGGGCTGGTAGCAATCAGCCCCAGCATTTT. As protein: CASSMRQGAGSNQPQHF.